This T cell receptor (beta chain) comes out of a study of T-cell memory formation after mild COVID-19. Barcoded TCR alpha and TCR beta cDNA libraries with UMIs came from 5'RACE using constant-segment primers. TCRdb itself ran the 5' RACE reads through MiXCR, one entry per CDR3 protein. This table holds about 270,000 distinct CDR3 sequences, about 16% found once. The V and J ends lost 6 bases and 2 bases, in that order; junction bases with no gene match: 14. Germline V CDR1 and CDR2: MDHEN, SYDVKM. The CDR3 is made up of 17 amino acids. In regard to this clonotype: What it recognizes is unknown.

Overall study findings and caveats: Pre-infection memory harbored some responding clones, suggesting cross-reactive memory joined.

The clonotype comes from an adult woman who had mild COVID-19 (a few samples of this study predate the infection). Cell type and time point are not known. The source material was PBMCs or a T cell subset sorted from them (not recorded which). The chain employs TRBV28 and TRBJ2-3; 7 positions agree with TRBD1. The CDR3 DNA follows: TGTGCCAGCAGCCCCAGACAGGGATTTTACTCCACAGATACGCAGTATTTT. Translating gives CASSPRQGFYSTDTQYF.